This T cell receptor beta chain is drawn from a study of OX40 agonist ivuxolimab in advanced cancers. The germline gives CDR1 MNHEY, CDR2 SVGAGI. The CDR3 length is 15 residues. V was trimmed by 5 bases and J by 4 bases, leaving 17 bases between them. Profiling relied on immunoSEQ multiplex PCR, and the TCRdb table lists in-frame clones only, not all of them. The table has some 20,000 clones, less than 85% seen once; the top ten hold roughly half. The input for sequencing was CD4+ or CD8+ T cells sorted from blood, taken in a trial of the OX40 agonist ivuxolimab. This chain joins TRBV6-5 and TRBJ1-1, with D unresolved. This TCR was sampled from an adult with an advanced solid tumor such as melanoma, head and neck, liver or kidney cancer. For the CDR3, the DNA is TGTGCCAGCAGTCCAGAGGCAGGCGTGATCACTGAAGCTTTCTTT. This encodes CASSPEAGVITEAFF.